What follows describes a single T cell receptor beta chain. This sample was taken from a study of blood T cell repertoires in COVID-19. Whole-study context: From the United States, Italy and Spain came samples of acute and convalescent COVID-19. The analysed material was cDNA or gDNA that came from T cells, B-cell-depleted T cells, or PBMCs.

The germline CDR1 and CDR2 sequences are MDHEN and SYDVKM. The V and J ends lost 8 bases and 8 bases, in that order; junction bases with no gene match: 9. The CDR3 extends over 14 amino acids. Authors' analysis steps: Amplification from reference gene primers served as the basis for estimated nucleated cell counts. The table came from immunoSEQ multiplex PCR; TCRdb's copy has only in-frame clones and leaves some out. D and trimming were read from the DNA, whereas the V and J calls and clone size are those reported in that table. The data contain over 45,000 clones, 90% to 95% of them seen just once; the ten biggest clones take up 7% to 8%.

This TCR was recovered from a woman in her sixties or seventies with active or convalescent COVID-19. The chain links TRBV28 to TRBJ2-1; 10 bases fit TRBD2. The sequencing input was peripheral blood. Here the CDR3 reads CASGLAEETDEQFF. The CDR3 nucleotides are TGTGCCAGCGGACTAGCGGAAGAAACGGATGAGCAGTTCTTC.